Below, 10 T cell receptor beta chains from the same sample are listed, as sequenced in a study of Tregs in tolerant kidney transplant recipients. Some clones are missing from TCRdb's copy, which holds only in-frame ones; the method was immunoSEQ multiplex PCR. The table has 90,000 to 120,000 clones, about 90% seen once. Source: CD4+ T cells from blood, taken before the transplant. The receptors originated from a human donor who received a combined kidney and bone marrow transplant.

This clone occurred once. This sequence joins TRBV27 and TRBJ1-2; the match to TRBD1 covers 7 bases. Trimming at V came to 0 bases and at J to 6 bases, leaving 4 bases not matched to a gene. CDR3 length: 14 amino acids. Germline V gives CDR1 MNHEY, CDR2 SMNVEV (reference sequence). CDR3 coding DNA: TGTGCCAGCAGTTTATCGAGACAGGGCAATGGCTACACCTTC. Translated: CASSLSRQGNGYTF.

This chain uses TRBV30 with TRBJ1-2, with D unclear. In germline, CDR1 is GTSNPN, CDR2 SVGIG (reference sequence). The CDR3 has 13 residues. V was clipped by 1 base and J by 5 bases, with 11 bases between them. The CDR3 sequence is CAWSAHWEYGYTF. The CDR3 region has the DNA TGTGCCTGGAGTGCCCACTGGGAGTATGGCTACACCTTC.

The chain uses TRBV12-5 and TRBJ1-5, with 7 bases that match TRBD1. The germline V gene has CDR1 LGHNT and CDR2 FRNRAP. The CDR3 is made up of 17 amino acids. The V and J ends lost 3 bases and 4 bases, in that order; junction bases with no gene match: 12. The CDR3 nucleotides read TGTGCTAGTGGTTTACTCAGGGGGACAGCTAGAAATCAGCCCCAGCATTTT. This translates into CASGLLRGTARNQPQHF.

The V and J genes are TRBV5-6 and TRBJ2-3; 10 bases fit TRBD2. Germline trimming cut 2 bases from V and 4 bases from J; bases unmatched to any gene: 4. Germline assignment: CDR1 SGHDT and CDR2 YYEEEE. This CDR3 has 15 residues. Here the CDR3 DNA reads TGTGCCAGCAGCTTTTTAGCGGGGGGCGCAGATACGCAGTATTTT. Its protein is CASSFLAGGADTQYF.

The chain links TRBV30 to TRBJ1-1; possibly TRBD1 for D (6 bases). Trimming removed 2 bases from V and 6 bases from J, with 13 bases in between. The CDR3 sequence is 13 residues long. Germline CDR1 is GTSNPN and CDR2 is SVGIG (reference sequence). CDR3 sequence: CAWSRAGVAEAFF. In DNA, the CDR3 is TGTGCCTGGAGTAGGGCAGGGGTCGCTGAAGCTTTCTTT.

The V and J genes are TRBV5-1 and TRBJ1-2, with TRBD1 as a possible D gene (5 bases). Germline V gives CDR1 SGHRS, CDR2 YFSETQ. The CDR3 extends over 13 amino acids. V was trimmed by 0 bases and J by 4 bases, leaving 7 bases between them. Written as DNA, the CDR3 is TGCGCCAGCAGCTTGGGACAGACCTATGGCTACACCTTC. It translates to CASSLGQTYGYTF.

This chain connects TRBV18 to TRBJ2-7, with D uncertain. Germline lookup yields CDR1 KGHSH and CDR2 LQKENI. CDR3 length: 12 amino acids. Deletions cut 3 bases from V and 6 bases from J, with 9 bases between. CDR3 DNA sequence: TGTGCCAGCTCACCGCAGGCCCTCGAGCAGTACTTC. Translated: CASSPQALEQYF.

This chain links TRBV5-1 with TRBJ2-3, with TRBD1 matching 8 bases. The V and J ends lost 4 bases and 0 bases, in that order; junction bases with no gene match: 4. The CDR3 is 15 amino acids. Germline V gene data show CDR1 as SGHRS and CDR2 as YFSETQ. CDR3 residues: CASSRGQGSTDTQYF. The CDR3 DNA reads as TGCGCCAGCAGCAGAGGACAGGGTAGCACAGATACGCAGTATTTT.

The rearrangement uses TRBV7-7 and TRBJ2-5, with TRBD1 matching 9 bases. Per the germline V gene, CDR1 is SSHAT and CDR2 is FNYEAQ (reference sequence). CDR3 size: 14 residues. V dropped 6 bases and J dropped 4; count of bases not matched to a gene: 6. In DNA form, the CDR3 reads TGTGCCAGCAGTACGGGACAGGGAGGAGAGACCCAGTACTTC. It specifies CASSTGQGGETQYF.

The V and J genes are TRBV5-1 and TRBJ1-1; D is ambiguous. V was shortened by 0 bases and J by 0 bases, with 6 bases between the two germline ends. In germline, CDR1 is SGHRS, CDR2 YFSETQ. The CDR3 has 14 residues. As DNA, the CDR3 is TGCGCCAGCAGCTTGGTGGAGTTGAACACTGAAGCTTTCTTT. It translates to CASSLVELNTEAFF.